These 5 T cell receptor beta chains were all obtained from the same sample, sequenced in a study of blood T cell repertoires in COVID-19. The protocol was immunoSEQ multiplex PCR, while the TCRdb copy is restricted to in-frame clones and leaves out a portion. The table includes 260,000 or so clones, 80% to 90% detected once. Sequencing used PBMCs or T cells enriched from blood (not recorded which). Receptors originate from a woman aged 25 to 45 with acute COVID-19.

V gene TRBV27 combines with J gene TRBJ2-3; tentatively, D is TRBD1 (5 bases). Trimming left V 8 bases short and J 6 bases short, with 15 bases between. The CDR3 covers 13 residues. Germline-derived CDR1 and CDR2 are MNHEY and SMNVEV (reference sequence). CDR3 sequence (DNA): TGTGCCAGCCGACAGACCTCCCCCGATACGCAGTATTTT. It specifies CASRQTSPDTQYF.

The chain joins TRBV7-9 to TRBJ1-3, with 10 positions matching TRBD1. V dropped 5 bases and J dropped 3; count of bases not matched to a gene: 13. CDR3 length: 18 residues. Germline assignment: CDR1 SEHNR and CDR2 FQNEAQ (reference sequence). The CDR3, as DNA: TGTGCCAGCAGCCTCGGGGACAGGGGATATCAAGTTGGAAACACCATATATTTT. It translates to CASSLGDRGYQVGNTIYF.

The V call is TRBV18, the J call TRBJ2-5, with D possibly matching TRBD1 (6 bases). From germline, CDR1 is KGHSH and CDR2 LQKENI. Between the trimmed V and J ends, which lost 3 bases and 10 bases, there was a span of 27 bases. The length of the CDR3 is 17 residues. The CDR3 protein is CASSPPVQDRLRKIQYF. The CDR3 nucleotides are TGTGCCAGCTCACCCCCTGTACAGGACAGACTAAGAAAGATCCAGTACTTC.

The gene calls are TRBV27 and TRBJ1-2; TRBD1 matches 10 bases. The CDR3 length is 15 residues. Trimming removed 3 bases from V and 0 bases from J; junction bases left unmatched: 1. Per the germline V gene, CDR1 is MNHEY and CDR2 is SMNVEV (reference sequence). The CDR3 DNA is TGTGCCAGCAGTTTCGGGACAGGGGCTAACTATGGCTACACCTTC. Its translation is CASSFGTGANYGYTF.

The chain links TRBV3-1 (or the pseudogene TRBV3-2) to TRBJ2-3; D perhaps matches TRBD2 (5 bases). The CDR3 extends over 18 amino acids. The germline V and J ends were trimmed by 6 bases and 1 base, with 23 bases remaining between them. Germline CDR1 reads LGHDT; CDR2 reads YNNKEL (reference sequence). DNA for the CDR3: TGTGCCAGCAGTCACAAGGACCCGGGGAAGAGGGGCACAGATACGCAGTATTTT. Its translation: CASSHKDPGKRGTDTQYF.